A selection of T cell receptor beta chains follows, all from one sample in a study of cytomegalovirus exposure and HLA in healthy donors. Sequencing used immunoSEQ multiplex PCR; TCRdb keeps in-frame clones, though not all of them. The table includes approximately 190,000 clones, approximately 70% detected once. Sequenced input: PBMCs. The receptors originated from a man between 35 and 55 years old in good health and CMV-seropositive. CDR3s include the opening cysteine and the closing phenylalanine or tryptophan. D genes are given only for firm matches. Clone size appears in some rows only: once, few, many, or a class for an expanded clone.

clone_size	v_call	j_call	d_call	cdr3_nt	cdr3_aa
once	TRBV5-1	TRBJ1-2	NA	TGCGCCAGCAGCTTGACACAGAATAACTATGGCTACACCTTC	CASSLTQNNYGYTF
NA	TRBV6-1	TRBJ1-5	NA	TGTGCCAGCCAGAGGGCCGCTGAACAGCCCCAGCATTTT	CASQRAAEQPQHF
few	TRBV5-1	TRBJ2-1	NA	TGCGCCAGCAGCTTTACATCCTACAATGAGCAGTTCTTC	CASSFTSYNEQFF
NA	TRBV19	TRBJ1-1	TRBD1	TGTGCCAGTAGTATATTTTCCTCTGCGACAGGGTGGCATGGGTCTGAAGCTTTCTTT	CASSIFSSATGWHGSEAFF
NA	TRBV7-6	TRBJ2-7	TRBD2	TGTGCCAGCAGCTTACGAGCGGGGGTCTTATGGGAGCAGTACTTC	CASSLRAGVLWEQYF
NA	TRBV5-6	TRBJ1-2	NA	TGTGCCAGCAGCTTGGCTAGGAGGGGACTGAACTATGGCTACACCTTC	CASSLARRGLNYGYTF
NA	TRBV7-9	TRBJ1-1	TRBD1	TGTGCCAGCAGTTCCGGGACAGAGAACACTGAAGCTTTCTTT	CASSSGTENTEAFF
NA	TRBV7-2	TRBJ2-2	NA	TGTGCCAGCAGCTCAAACAGGGTCGGGGAGCTGTTTTTT	CASSSNRVGELFF
NA	TRBV13	TRBJ1-5	NA	TGTGCCAGCAGCTCGCGAAATCAGCCCCAGCATTTT	CASSSRNQPQHF
NA	TRBV4-2	TRBJ2-5	TRBD2	TGTGCCAGCAGCCAAGCGGGGGTTGGCGGGGGGACCCAAGAGACCCAGTACTTC	CASSQAGVGGGTQETQYF
NA	TRBV29-1	TRBJ1-3	NA	TGCAGCGTTGTAGACTCTTTGAGCTCTGGAAACACCATATATTTT	CSVVDSLSSGNTIYF
NA	TRBV4-2	TRBJ2-7	TRBD1	TGTGCCAGCAGCCAAGGCCGGGACAGGGGCCGGCACGCCGGCTACGAGCAGTACTTC	CASSQGRDRGRHAGYEQYF
NA	TRBV18	TRBJ1-6	NA	TGTGCCAGCTCCCCTACGAAGGGAAGGGAGAATTCACCCCTCCACTTT	CASSPTKGRENSPLHF
NA	TRBV6-9	TRBJ1-6	TRBD1	TGTGCCAGCAGTTACTACAGGGGCACCCCTCTCTCCTCACCCCTCCACTTT	CASSYYRGTPLSSPLHF
NA	TRBV5-1	TRBJ2-7	TRBD1	TGCGCCAGCAGCTTGGGGGACAGTAGATACGAGCAGTACTTC	CASSLGDSRYEQYF
NA	TRBV6-1	TRBJ2-7	NA	TGTGCCAGCAGTGAAGGGACAGTCTACGAGCAGTACTTC	CASSEGTVYEQYF
NA	TRBV11-1	TRBJ2-3	NA	TGTGCCAGCAGCTTATCACAGGGTGATACGCAGTATTTT	CASSLSQGDTQYF
NA	TRBV29-1	TRBJ2-7	TRBD2	TGCAGCGTTGAAGATTGGGCTAGCGGCTCCTACGAGCAGTACTTC	CSVEDWASGSYEQYF
few	TRBV6-5	TRBJ2-7	TRBD2	TGTGCCAGCAACTCCCCCGGGGGGGGTTACGAGCAGTACTTC	CASNSPGGGYEQYF
NA	TRBV5-6	TRBJ2-5	NA	TGTGCCAGCAGTCCACAGGGCAGGGGAGAGACCCAGTACTTC	CASSPQGRGETQYF